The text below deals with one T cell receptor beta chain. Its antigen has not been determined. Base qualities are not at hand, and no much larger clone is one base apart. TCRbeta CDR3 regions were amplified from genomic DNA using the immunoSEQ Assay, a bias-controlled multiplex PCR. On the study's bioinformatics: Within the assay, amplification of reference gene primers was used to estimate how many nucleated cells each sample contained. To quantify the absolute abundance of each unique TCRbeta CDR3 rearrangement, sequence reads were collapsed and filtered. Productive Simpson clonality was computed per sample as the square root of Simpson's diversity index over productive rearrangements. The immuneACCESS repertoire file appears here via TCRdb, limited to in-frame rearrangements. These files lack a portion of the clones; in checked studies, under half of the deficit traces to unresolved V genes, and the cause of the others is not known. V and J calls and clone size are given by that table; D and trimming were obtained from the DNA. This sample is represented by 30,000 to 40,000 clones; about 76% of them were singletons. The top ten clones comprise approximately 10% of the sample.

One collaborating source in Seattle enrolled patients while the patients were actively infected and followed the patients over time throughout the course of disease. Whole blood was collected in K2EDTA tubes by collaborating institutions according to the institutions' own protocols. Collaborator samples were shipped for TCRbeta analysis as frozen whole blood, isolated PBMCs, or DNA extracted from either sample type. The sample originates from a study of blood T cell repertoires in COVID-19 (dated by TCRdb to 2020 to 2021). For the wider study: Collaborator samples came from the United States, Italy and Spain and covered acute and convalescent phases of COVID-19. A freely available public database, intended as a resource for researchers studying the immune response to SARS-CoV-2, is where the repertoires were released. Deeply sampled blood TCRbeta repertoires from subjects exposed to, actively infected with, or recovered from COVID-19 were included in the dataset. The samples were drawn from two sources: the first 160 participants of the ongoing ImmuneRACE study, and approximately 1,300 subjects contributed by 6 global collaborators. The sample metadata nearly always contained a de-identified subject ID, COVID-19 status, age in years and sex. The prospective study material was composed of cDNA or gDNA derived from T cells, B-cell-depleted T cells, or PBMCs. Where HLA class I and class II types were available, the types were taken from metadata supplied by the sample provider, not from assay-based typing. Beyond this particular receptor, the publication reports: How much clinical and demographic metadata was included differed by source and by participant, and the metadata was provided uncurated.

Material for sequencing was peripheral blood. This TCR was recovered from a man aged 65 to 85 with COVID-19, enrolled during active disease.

The DNA reads TGTGCCAGCAGCGTAAAGACTAGCGGGAGAGGAGGGTACCAAGAGACCCAGTACTTC. This codes for CASSVKTSGRGGYQETQYF. The chain employs TRBV9 and TRBJ2-5; the central 12 bases match TRBD2. The junction shows trimming of 1 base on V and 0 bases on J, and the gene matches do not reach 10 bases of it. Including the terminal cysteine and phenylalanine, the CDR3 comprises 19 residues. The CDR3 DNA has 57 bases and is translated from base 1. As encoded in the germline V gene, CDR1 is SGDLS while CDR2 is YYNGEE.